The 32 T cell receptor beta chains below were found in one sample sequenced in a study of blood T cell repertoires in COVID-19. The method was immunoSEQ multiplex PCR; TCRdb's version includes in-frame clones alone and lacks a portion of them. This sample has about 55,000 clones, with around nine tenths found just once. Sample: peripheral blood. These receptors all stem from a man in his 60s with active COVID-19.

Comment on this clone: The junction departs from the called germline gene at one end, perhaps through a read error. J is TRBJ2-2 and V is TRBV5-1, with D perhaps TRBD1 (6 bases). Germline values: CDR1 SGHRS, CDR2 YFSETQ. This CDR3 is 16 amino acids long. CDR3 amino acids: CASTLTRGTNTGELFF. For the CDR3, the DNA is TGCGCCAGCACCTTGACCAGGGGTACGAACACCGGGGAGCTGTTTTTT. Complete variable domain (other parts from reference TRBV5-1 and TRBJ2-2): KAGVTQTPRYLIKTRGQQVTLSCSPISGHRSVSWYQQTPGQGLQFLFEYFSETQRNKGNFPGRFSGRQFSNSRSEMNVSTLELGDSALYLCASTLTRGTNTGELFFGEGSRLTVL.

The chain employs TRBV27 and TRBJ1-2, with 9 bases aligning to TRBD1. CDR1 and CDR2 from the germline V gene are MNHEY and SMNVEV (reference sequence). The V gene end was trimmed by 6 bases and the J gene end by 7 bases; junction bases not matched to a gene: 9. This CDR3 comprises 14 residues. The chain's CDR3 is CASSWGQGAGGYTF. CDR3 in DNA: TGTGCCAGCAGCTGGGGACAGGGAGCGGGTGGCTACACCTTC.

The rearrangement links TRBV12-3 or TRBV12-4 to TRBJ2-5, with a possible D match to TRBD1 (5 bases). The CDR3 contains 13 residues. V was cut by 6 bases and J by 1 base, with 9 bases left in between. The DNA of the CDR3 is TGTGCCAGCAGCAGGGTCCGCCAAGAGACCCAGTACTTC. This gives the protein CASSRVRQETQYF.

The rearrangement uses TRBV13 and TRBJ1-1; the D is unclear. The V gene's germline CDR1 is PRHDT and CDR2 FYEKMQ (reference sequence). Trimming took off 4 bases at V and 8 bases at J, with 11 bases between the two ends. There are 12 residues in the CDR3. Here the CDR3 reads CASSSGLLEAFF. CDR3 DNA sequence: TGTGCCAGCAGCTCAGGACTTCTCGAAGCTTTCTTT.

The chain is built from TRBV4-1 and TRBJ1-3; D is undetermined. CDR3 length equals 15 residues. The ends were cut back, 0 bases at V and 0 bases at J, with 6 bases in the middle. Per germline, CDR1 MGHRA and CDR2 YSYEKL. This chain's CDR3 is CASSQDESSGNTIYF. CDR3 bases: TGCGCCAGCAGCCAAGATGAGAGCTCTGGAAACACCATATATTTT.

The chain recombines TRBV7-8 with TRBJ2-1; 9 bases are a match to TRBD2. The CDR3 has 15 amino acids. V trimming: 1 base; J trimming: 5 bases; junction bases outside the gene matches: 3. The germline gives CDR1 SGHVS, CDR2 FQNEAQ. CDR3 loop: CASSLVSSGNNEQFF. DNA for the CDR3: TGTGCCAGCAGCTTAGTATCTAGCGGGAACAATGAGCAGTTCTTC.

The chain is built from TRBV5-1 and TRBJ2-4, with 10 bases matching TRBD2. The CDR3 loop spans 17 amino acids. Per germline, CDR1 SGHRS and CDR2 YFSETQ. V trimming: 4 bases; J trimming: 1 base; junction bases outside the gene matches: 8. CDR3 in DNA: TGCGCCAGCAGCATTCTAGCGGGGGATTTGGCCAAAAACATTCAGTACTTC. Amino acid sequence: CASSILAGDLAKNIQYF.

The chain combines TRBV12-3 or TRBV12-4 with TRBJ2-4; a weak D match, TRBD1 (6 bases). The V gene lost 2 bases and the J gene lost 8 bases, with 10 bases spanning the gap. This CDR3 is built from 13 residues. Here the CDR3 reads CASSLFRGDIQYF. CDR3 nucleotide sequence: TGTGCCAGCAGTTTATTCAGGGGAGACATTCAGTACTTC.

This chain joins TRBV11-2 and TRBJ2-2; no clear D gene. The germline V gene encodes CDR1 SGHAT and CDR2 FQNNGV. V lost 5 bases and J lost 0, with 7 bases in between. This CDR3 has 14 amino acids. Here the CDR3 DNA reads TGTGCCAGCAGCCTCCTTCCGAACACCGGGGAGCTGTTTTTT. Translating gives CASSLLPNTGELFF.

The rearrangement links TRBV27 to TRBJ2-3; 7 nucleotides align to TRBD1. J gave up 2 bases and V 4 bases, and 6 bases lay outside the gene matches. This CDR3 contains 15 residues. Germline CDR1 MNHEY, CDR2 SMNVEV (reference sequence). The CDR3 protein is CASSSVGQLTDTQYF. CDR3 DNA sequence: TGTGCCAGCAGTTCTGTGGGACAGCTCACAGATACGCAGTATTTT.

The chain joins TRBV5-6 to TRBJ2-7; D is uncertain. Trimming took off 0 bases at V and 3 bases at J, with 10 bases between the two ends. This CDR3 region has 14 residues. CDR1 is SGHDT, CDR2 YYEEEE, per germline. CDR3 loop: CASSLATVLYEQYF. In DNA form, the CDR3 reads TGTGCCAGCAGCTTGGCCACGGTCCTCTACGAGCAGTACTTC.

The rearrangement uses TRBV11-3 and TRBJ2-3, with 8 bases fitting TRBD2. Unmatched junction bases numbered 11, after V lost 5 bases and J lost 4 bases. Germline CDR1 reads SGHNT; CDR2 reads YENEEA. The CDR3 runs 16 residues. CDR3 sequence (DNA): TGTGCCAGCAGCCCGGGGTTCGGGGGGGAACCAGATACGCAGTATTTT. It codes for CASSPGFGGEPDTQYF.

V and J are TRBV6-5 and TRBJ2-2, with TRBD1 matching 8 bases. Per the germline V gene, CDR1 is MNHEY and CDR2 is SVGAGI. CDR3 length: 14 residues. Unmatched junction bases numbered 9, after V lost 11 bases and J lost 4 bases. CDR3 in DNA: TGTGCCGGCGACAGGGGCCGCGGCACCGGGGAGCTGTTTTTT. Its protein is CAGDRGRGTGELFF.

The J gene is TRBJ2-5, the V gene TRBV11-2; weak D call: TRBD1 (5 bases). The length of the CDR3 is 14 residues. Germline CDR1 reads SGHAT; CDR2 reads FQNNGV. V lost 5 bases and J 2 bases, leaving 12 bases between the germline ends. The DNA of the CDR3 is TGTGCCAGCAGCCAACCAGGGTCTCAAGAGACCCAGTACTTC. Translation: CASSQPGSQETQYF. The full variable domain, rest sourced from reference TRBV11-2 and TRBJ2-5, is EAGVAQSPRYKIIEKRQSVAFWCNPISGHATLYWYQQILGQGPKLLIQFQNNGVVDDSQLPKDRFSAERLKGVDSTLKIQPAKLEDSAVYLCASSQPGSQETQYFGPGTRLLVL.

The gene calls are TRBV6-5 and TRBJ2-7, with 14 bases matching TRBD2. The germline CDR1 and CDR2 sequences are MNHEY and SVGAGI. The CDR3 is made up of 15 amino acids. With 8 bases clipped from V and 0 bases from J, the junction kept 3 bases outside the gene matches. The CDR3, as DNA: TGTGCCAGCGGGACTAGCGGGAGCCCCTCCTACGAGCAGTACTTC. This sequence encodes CASGTSGSPSYEQYF.

The chain carries TRBV5-4 and TRBJ2-5; 13 positions agree with TRBD2. The J segment lost 5 bases and the V segment lost 4 bases, leaving 5 bases of the junction unmatched. Germline values: CDR1 SGHNT, CDR2 YYREEE (reference sequence). The CDR3 covers 15 residues. The CDR3 sequence: CASSNGLAGVETQYF. In nucleotides, the CDR3 is TGTGCCAGCAGCAACGGACTAGCGGGAGTGGAGACCCAGTACTTC.

As regards this clone: Compared with germline, one end of the junction differs, possibly owing to a read error. This rearrangement joins TRBV5-8 to TRBJ2-7; 10 nucleotides match TRBD2. The CDR3 contains 16 residues. The germline CDR1 and CDR2 sequences are SGHTS and YDEGEE. Here the CDR3 DNA reads TGTGCCAGCAGTTTGGGGATACTAGCGGGAACCTACGAGCAGTACTTC. This encodes CASSLGILAGTYEQYF.

The rearrangement uses TRBV7-2 and TRBJ2-7; no definite D call. The CDR3 length is 12 residues. The V end lost 5 bases, the J end lost 4 bases, and 9 bases lay between the germline ends. Per germline, CDR1 SGHTA and CDR2 FQGNSA. Here the CDR3 DNA reads TGTGCCAGCAGCAGAAACGGGTACGAGCAGTACTTC. Protein product: CASSRNGYEQYF.

J is TRBJ2-2 and V is TRBV9, with TRBD2 identical over 12 bases. Germline-derived CDR1 and CDR2 are SGDLS and YYNGEE. With V trimmed by 4 bases and J by 8 bases, 21 bases remained unmatched. The CDR3 is 20 residues long. CDR3 nucleotide sequence: TGTGCCAGCAGCCCCCGAGGTCAACTAGCGGGAGGTAAAGGTGCGGGGGAGCTGTTTTTT. This gives the protein CASSPRGQLAGGKGAGELFF.

The chain links TRBV15 to TRBJ2-4, with 10 bases lining up with TRBD2. There are 18 residues in the CDR3. Per the germline V gene, CDR1 is LNHNV and CDR2 is YYDKDF (reference sequence). The V gene end was trimmed by 1 base and the J gene end by 4 bases; junction bases not matched to a gene: 10. CDR3 nucleotides: TGTGCCACCAGCAGAGCATCTAGCGGGAGTACAGGAAAAAACATTCAGTACTTC. It encodes CATSRASSGSTGKNIQYF.

The chain joins TRBV5-1 to TRBJ2-2; no clear D gene. The V end lost 4 bases, the J end lost 0 bases, and 10 bases lay between the germline ends. This CDR3 contains 15 residues. From germline, CDR1 is SGHRS and CDR2 YFSETQ. Here the CDR3 reads CASSASLANTGELFF. CDR3 sequence (DNA): TGCGCCAGCAGCGCGTCACTGGCGAACACCGGGGAGCTGTTTTTT.

J is TRBJ2-7 and V is TRBV27; 7 bases match TRBD2. The trim removed 5 bases at V and 3 bases at J, leaving 4 bases unmatched. CDR1 is MNHEY and CDR2 is SMNVEV in the germline V gene (reference sequence). The CDR3 consists of 13 residues. This chain's CDR3 is CASSPGLVYEQYF. For the CDR3, the DNA is TGTGCCAGCAGTCCCGGACTAGTCTACGAGCAGTACTTC.

The CDR3 here is CASSSVGGETQYF. The CDR3 region has the DNA TGTGCCAGCAGCTCGGTAGGGGGAGAGACCCAGTACTTC. The chain couples TRBV11-3 to TRBJ2-5, with D possibly being TRBD1 (6 bases). In germline, CDR1 is SGHNT, CDR2 YENEEA. Trimming left V 4 bases short and J 4 bases short, with 10 bases between. This CDR3 spans 13 amino acids.

This chain uses TRBV6-5 with TRBJ1-1, with TRBD1 as a possible D gene (5 bases). This CDR3 comprises 16 residues. The germline CDR1 and CDR2 sequences are MNHEY and SVGAGI. With 2 bases removed from V and 4 bases from J, the gap between germline ends came to 17 bases. The CDR3: CASSYRPGWVRTEAFF. The CDR3 nucleotides are TGTGCCAGCAGTTACCGCCCAGGGTGGGTACGCACTGAAGCTTTCTTT.

DNA of the CDR3: TGTGCCAGCAGTGAAGCGCTGTGGCAGAAGAACACTGAAGCTTTCTTT. Translation: CASSEALWQKNTEAFF. The rearrangement uses TRBV2 and TRBJ1-1; D gene ambiguous. This CDR3 has 16 residues. Trimming took 0 bases from V and 1 from J, leaving 12 bases between them. Germline CDR1 reads SNHLY; CDR2 reads FYNNEI.

This chain joins TRBV5-1 and TRBJ1-5; D is undetermined. This CDR3 region has 13 residues. Germline CDR1 SGHRS, CDR2 YFSETQ. Trimming stripped 5 bases from V and 9 bases from J, with 15 bases between. The CDR3 region has the DNA TGCGCCAGCAGACCCGAATCCGGTGGGCCCCAGCATTTT. It translates to CASRPESGGPQHF. Full variable domain (missing parts from reference TRBV5-1 and TRBJ1-5): KAGVTQTPRYLIKTRGQQVTLSCSPISGHRSVSWYQQTPGQGLQFLFEYFSETQRNKGNFPGRFSGRQFSNSRSEMNVSTLELGDSALYLCASRPESGGPQHFGDGTRLSIL.

This chain uses TRBV3-1 (or the pseudogene TRBV3-2) with TRBJ1-2; unclear D gene. Germline V gives CDR1 LGHDT, CDR2 YNNKEL (reference sequence). Trimming took off 3 bases at V and 6 bases at J, with 11 bases between the two ends. CDR3 length: 13 residues. The CDR3 sequence is CASSHLRRDGYTF. The CDR3 DNA reads TGTGCCAGCAGCCATCTACGGAGGGATGGCTACACCTTC.

The CDR3 nucleotides read TGTGCCAGCAGTTACCTTCCAGGGCAGCCCCAGCATTTT. Its translation is CASSYLPGQPQHF. The gene calls are TRBV6-5 and TRBJ1-5; weak D call: TRBD1 (5 bases). Germline CDR1 and CDR2: MNHEY and SVGAGI. The CDR3 runs to 13 residues. Deletions cut 2 bases from V and 7 bases from J, with 9 bases between.

J is TRBJ2-6 and V is TRBV7-2; possible D gene TRBD1, 6 bases. V dropped 4 bases and J dropped 4 bases, with 11 bases sitting between them. Germline assignment: CDR1 SGHTA and CDR2 FQGNSA. The CDR3 is made up of 15 amino acids. The CDR3 loop is CASSSGAAGANVLTF. The CDR3 region has the DNA TGTGCCAGCAGCTCAGGGGCCGCCGGGGCCAACGTCCTGACTTTC.

The genes are TRBV7-3 and TRBJ2-3; possibly TRBD1 for D (5 bases). Trimming removed 5 bases from V and 1 base from J, with 7 bases in between. Germline V gives CDR1 SGHTA, CDR2 FQGTGA. The CDR3 extends over 13 amino acids. CDR3 in amino acids: CASSRRGTDTQYF. The DNA of the CDR3 is TGTGCCAGCAGCCGCAGGGGCACAGATACGCAGTATTTT. The full variable domain, rest sourced from reference TRBV7-3 and TRBJ2-3, is GAGVSQTPSNKVTEKGKYVELRCDPISGHTALYWYRQSLGQGPEFLIYFQGTGAADDSGLPNDRFFAVRPEGSVSTLKIQRTERGDSAVYLCASSRRGTDTQYFGPGTRLTVL.

This chain connects TRBV5-1 to TRBJ2-2; maybe TRBD1 (6 bases). V was trimmed by 2 bases and J by 5 bases, leaving 16 bases between them. Germline lookup yields CDR1 SGHRS and CDR2 YFSETQ. There are 16 residues in the CDR3. DNA for the CDR3: TGCGCCAGCAGCTTTACCCCCCCAGGGGAAACCGGGGAGCTGTTTTTT. Amino acid sequence: CASSFTPPGETGELFF.

The chain employs TRBV18 and TRBJ2-1; 9 bases match TRBD1. Losses at the gene ends were 5 bases for V and 6 bases for J; bases not matched to a gene: 5. CDR3 size: 14 residues. CDR1 and CDR2 from the germline V gene are KGHSH and LQKENI. The CDR3 here is CASSTGTGFNEQFF. CDR3 nucleotides: TGTGCCAGCTCAACCGGGACAGGGTTCAATGAGCAGTTCTTC.